What follows are 25 T cell receptor beta chains derived from one specimen sequenced in a study of blood T cells in healthy people across ages. Primers used in a second PCR of about 6 to 11 cycles were a sample-barcoded 5' primer and a J-beta primer mix. A single record per CDR3 protein comes from TCRdb applying MiXCR to the 5' RACE reads. The repertoire holds fewer than 950,000 distinct CDR3 sequences, with 53% as singletons. Sequencing used blood. The receptors stem from a man older than 75 in good health.

This clonotype was found many times. V gene TRBV7-2 combines with J gene TRBJ2-3; possibly TRBD2 for D (5 bases). V lost 1 base, J lost 14 bases, and 16 bases lay in between. The CDR3 runs to 13 residues. Germline assignment: CDR1 SGHTA and CDR2 FQGNSA. The CDR3: CASSLGGPRYAYF. Here the CDR3 DNA reads TGTGCCAGCAGCTTAGGAGGGCCCAGATACGCGTATTTT.

This clonotype was detected a few times. The chain employs TRBV12-3 or TRBV12-4 and TRBJ2-7, with 10 bases matching TRBD2. Unmatched junction bases numbered 13, after V lost 3 bases and J lost 5 bases. The CDR3 runs to 17 residues. The CDR3, as DNA: TGTGCCAGCAGTTTTGGGCTAGCGGGAGCCCCGGGGGACGAGCAGTACTTC. It yields the protein CASSFGLAGAPGDEQYF.

The rearrangement links TRBV15 to TRBJ2-1; a weak D match, TRBD2 (5 bases). Trimming stripped 0 bases from V and 0 bases from J, with 12 bases between. The V gene's germline CDR1 is LNHNV and CDR2 YYDKDF (reference sequence). This CDR3 is built from 17 residues. The CDR3 region is CATSRDRGWSSYNEQFF. The CDR3 nucleotides read TGTGCCACCAGCAGAGATCGCGGGTGGAGCTCCTACAATGAGCAGTTCTTC.

The chain employs TRBV3-1 and TRBJ2-5; 8 nucleotides agree with TRBD2. Germline loops: CDR1 LGHDT, CDR2 YNNKEL (reference sequence). The CDR3 contains 14 residues. V shed 3 bases, J shed 4 bases, and the junction held 4 bases outside the gene matches. The CDR3 sequence is CASSHSGRRETQYF. In DNA, the CDR3 is TGTGCCAGCAGCCACAGCGGGAGAAGAGAGACCCAGTACTTC.

The chain is built from TRBV12-3 or TRBV12-4 and TRBJ2-4, with a possible D match to TRBD2 (5 bases). The ends were cut back, 1 base at V and 2 bases at J, with 12 bases in the middle. CDR3 length equals 16 residues. This CDR3 is CASSLGTPGPKNIQYF. CDR3 DNA sequence: TGTGCCAGCAGTTTAGGGACTCCCGGTCCCAAAAACATTCAGTACTTC.

This chain joins TRBV11-2 and TRBJ2-7; 7 nucleotides align to TRBD1. Looked up from germline, CDR1 is SGHAT and CDR2 is FQNNGV. CDR3 size: 15 residues. Losses at the gene ends were 6 bases for V and 1 base for J; bases not matched to a gene: 9. The CDR3 bases are TGTGCCAGCAGTCTACGTGGGACAGAATCCTACGAGCAGTACTTC. Its protein is CASSLRGTESYEQYF.

V usage is TRBV20-1 and J usage is TRBJ1-1; weak D call: TRBD1 (5 bases). There are 15 residues in the CDR3. V was cut by 3 bases and J by 0 bases, with 14 bases left in between. Germline lookup yields CDR1 DFQATT and CDR2 SNEGSKA (reference sequence). Here the CDR3 DNA reads TGCAGTGCTAGGCGGCAGGGTAATCTGAACACTGAAGCTTTCTTT. It translates to CSARRQGNLNTEAFF.

The rearrangement joins TRBV10-2 to TRBJ2-7; no firm D call. Between the trimmed V and J ends, which lost 6 bases and 2 bases, there was a span of 8 bases. CDR3 length equals 12 residues. CDR1 is WSHSY and CDR2 is SAAADI in the germline V gene. The CDR3 loop is CASSAWPYEQYF. The CDR3 DNA reads TGCGCCAGCAGCGCTTGGCCCTACGAGCAGTACTTC.

This clonotype has just one count. The chain joins TRBV7-6 to TRBJ2-6; D is uncertain. The CDR3 length is 19 residues. Per germline, CDR1 SGHVS and CDR2 FNYEAQ. V was cut by 2 bases and J by 1 base, with 18 bases left in between. CDR3 DNA: TGTGCCAGCAGCTTATCGTCCTCATCTACCCCATCTGGGGCCAACGTCCTGACTTTC. Encoded protein: CASSLSSSSTPSGANVLTF.

This clonotype showed up just once. J is TRBJ2-5 and V is TRBV20-1; 10 bases fit TRBD1. The germline CDR1 and CDR2 sequences are DFQATT and SNEGSKA (reference sequence). The CDR3 is 15 amino acids. V gave up 5 bases and J gave up 3 bases; unmatched junction bases: 9. CDR3: CSAQDGTGVEETQYF. DNA of the CDR3: TGCAGTGCTCAGGACGGGACAGGGGTGGAAGAGACCCAGTACTTC.

This clonotype was observed a handful of times. This chain uses TRBV24-1 with TRBJ2-5; 7 nucleotides align to TRBD1. This CDR3 is built from 17 residues. CDR1 is KGHDR, CDR2 SFDVKD, per germline. After removal of 3 bases from V and 0 bases from J, the junction contained 9 bases not matched to a gene. The CDR3 coding sequence is TGTGCCACCAGTGATCACCTCAGGGGGACCTACCAAGAGACCCAGTACTTC. This codes for CATSDHLRGTYQETQYF.

This clonotype turned up a few times. The rearrangement joins TRBV3-1 to TRBJ2-3, with D tentatively TRBD1 or TRBD2 (5 bases each). The CDR3 extends over 16 amino acids. The V gene's germline CDR1 is LGHDT and CDR2 YNNKEL (reference sequence). The V end lost 3 bases, the J end lost 5 bases, and 18 bases lay between the germline ends. CDR3 protein: CASSHARGPSVDTQYF. In nucleotides, the CDR3 is TGTGCCAGCAGCCACGCCCGGGGACCGAGTGTAGATACGCAGTATTTT.

The CDR3, as DNA: TGTGCCAGCAACCGCTTAGCGGGAGGGTCCATTATGAACACCGGGGAGCTGTTTTTT. Its translation is CASNRLAGGSIMNTGELFF. The rearrangement joins TRBV3-1 to TRBJ2-2; TRBD2 aligns across 11 bases. The V gene end was trimmed by 7 bases and the J gene end by 1 base; junction bases not matched to a gene: 14. This CDR3 region has 19 residues. CDR1 and CDR2 (germline): LGHDT, YNNKEL (reference sequence).

This clonotype has a handful of counts. V and J are TRBV29-1 and TRBJ2-7; 11 bases are shared with TRBD2. Germline CDR1 reads SQVTM; CDR2 reads ANQGSEA. Trimming took 4 bases from V and 3 from J; bases not matched to a gene: 5. The CDR3 has 14 amino acids. The CDR3: CSVASLAGVYEQYF. The DNA of the CDR3 is TGCAGCGTTGCCTCACTAGCGGGAGTCTACGAGCAGTACTTC.

This chain connects TRBV12-3 or TRBV12-4 to TRBJ2-1; no clear D gene. The CDR3 has 14 residues. Trimming pared 5 bases from V and 4 bases from J, leaving 12 bases between. CDR3 protein: CASSLRQNYNEQFF. The CDR3 nucleotides read TGTGCCAGCAGTCTGAGACAAAATTACAATGAGCAGTTCTTC.

The chain combines TRBV13 with TRBJ1-5; 7 bases match TRBD1. The CDR3 has 17 amino acids. Trimming cost V 0 bases and J 7 bases; bases outside gene matches: 12. In germline, CDR1 is PRHDT, CDR2 FYEKMQ (reference sequence). The CDR3 spells CASSLGGPKTGKQPQHF. Written as DNA, the CDR3 is TGTGCCAGCAGCTTAGGCGGACCCAAGACAGGGAAACAGCCCCAGCATTTT.

This chain uses TRBV27 with TRBJ2-7; 9 bases agree with TRBD1. V dropped 0 bases and J dropped 4; count of bases not matched to a gene: 7. CDR3 length: 16 residues. The V gene's germline CDR1 is MNHEY and CDR2 SMNVEV (reference sequence). In DNA, the CDR3 is TGTGCCAGCAGTTTATCCGTAGGGACAGGGACATACGAGCAGTACTTC. This translates into CASSLSVGTGTYEQYF.

This clonotype was detected a few times. This chain links TRBV20-1 with TRBJ2-4; D ambiguous. From germline, CDR1 is DFQATT and CDR2 SNEGSKA (reference sequence). CDR3 length equals 13 residues. Trimming stripped 7 bases from V and 9 bases from J, with 19 bases between. The CDR3 loop reads CSGITNYRGIQYF. The CDR3 bases are TGCAGTGGGATAACCAACTATCGAGGCATTCAGTACTTC.

This clonotype was seen a few times. The rearrangement links TRBV5-1 to TRBJ2-3; D perhaps matches TRBD2 (5 bases). The CDR3 sequence is 14 residues long. Deletions cut 8 bases from V and 2 bases from J, with 15 bases between. Germline V CDR1 and CDR2: SGHRS, YFSETQ. CDR3 sequence reads: CASEGSGSTDTQYF. The DNA of the CDR3 is TGCGCCAGTGAAGGCAGCGGATCCACAGATACGCAGTATTTT.

This rearrangement joins TRBV9 to TRBJ2-1; unclear D gene. V lost 4 bases and J 0 bases, leaving 8 bases between the germline ends. The CDR3 totals 14 residues. From germline, CDR1 is SGDLS and CDR2 YYNGEE. The CDR3 sequence is CASSRAFSYNEQFF. CDR3 coding DNA: TGTGCCAGCAGCCGTGCCTTCTCCTACAATGAGCAGTTCTTC.

V gene TRBV28 combines with J gene TRBJ2-1; D gene uncertain. V was shortened by 2 bases and J by 12 bases, with 17 bases between the two germline ends. Germline lookup yields CDR1 MDHEN and CDR2 SYDVKM. The CDR3 is 14 residues long. As DNA, the CDR3 is TGTGCCAGCAGTTTAGAGCGCGGTACCCGGGTGCAGTTCTTC. It encodes CASSLERGTRVQFF.

Comments on this clonotype: Its ends do not fully match the called genes, so a read error is possible. CDR3 sequence (DNA): TGTGCCGGCAGCTTAGCGGGACCCGGGGATACGCAGTATTTT. Its translation: CAGSLAGPGDTQYF. This rearrangement joins TRBV7-3 to TRBJ2-3; 8 bases match TRBD2. Germline V CDR1 and CDR2: SGHTA, FQGTGA. The CDR3 totals 14 residues. Supplemented by reference TRBV7-3 and TRBJ2-3, the full variable domain reads GAGVSQTPSNKVTEKGKYVELRCDPISGHTALYWYRQSLGQGPEFLIYFQGTGAADDSGLPNDRFFAVRPEGSVSTLKIQRTERGDSAVYLCAGSLAGPGDTQYFGPGTRLTVL.

This clonotype was counted between two and nine times. Sequence at one end of the junction differs from germline and may be a read error. The rearrangement joins TRBV6-5 to TRBJ2-1; D gene unclear. Germline V gene lookup returns CDR1 MNHEY and CDR2 SVGAGI. This CDR3 has 16 amino acids. In DNA form, the CDR3 reads TGTGCTAGCAGCCCAGACTTTAGAAGCTCCTACAATGAGCAGTTCTTC. Protein: CASSPDFRSSYNEQFF.

This clonotype was seen more than once but under ten times. J is TRBJ2-7 and V is TRBV20-1; maybe TRBD2 (5 bases). Looked up from germline, CDR1 is DFQATT and CDR2 is SNEGSKA (reference sequence). The V and J ends lost 2 bases and 0 bases respectively, with 20 bases between them. The CDR3 extends over 17 amino acids. CDR3 nucleotide sequence: TGCAGTGCTAGACCTAGAAGGGCGGGTTTCCTCTCCTACGAGCAGTACTTC. Its translation is CSARPRRAGFLSYEQYF.

This clonotype was observed a single time. The chain combines TRBV20-1 with TRBJ2-7, with D perhaps TRBD1 (6 bases). CDR3 length equals 12 residues. CDR1 and CDR2 from the germline V gene are DFQATT and SNEGSKA (reference sequence). Deletions cut 7 bases from V and 2 bases from J, with 12 bases between. CDR3 sequence (DNA): TGCAGTGTCAGGGGCAGGGCCTACGAGCAGTACTTC. This codes for CSVRGRAYEQYF.